These T cell receptor beta chains were read from a single sample in a study of blood T cells in healthy people across ages. TCRdb ran MiXCR on the 5' RACE reads and lists one entry per CDR3 protein. The repertoire has more than 800,000 distinct CDR3 sequences, 29% of them found once; the top ten carry 17%. Input material: blood. These receptors came from a woman aged 80 or over in good health. CDR3s leave out the opening cysteine and the closing phenylalanine or tryptophan. Size tells how often a clone was seen (once, few, many) or the class of an expanded clone, and some rows leave it out.

abundance: many
v_gene: TRBV2
j_gene: TRBJ1-2
CDR3aa: ASSRSPIDYGYT

abundance: many
v_gene: TRBV6-2/TRBV6-3
j_gene: TRBJ2-6
CDR3aa: ASSYAGVLGANVLT

abundance: many
v_gene: TRBV20-1
j_gene: TRBJ1-5
CDR3aa: SARDRRHYSNQPQH

abundance: NA
v_gene: TRBV6-5
j_gene: TRBJ2-4
CDR3aa: ASSYPTGCCIQY

abundance: NA
v_gene: TRBV12-3/TRBV12-4
j_gene: TRBJ1-1
CDR3aa: ACSLGQILNTEAF

abundance: NA
v_gene: TRBV20-1
j_gene: TRBJ1-6
CDR3aa: SARDRELPPLH

abundance: many
v_gene: TRBV3-1
j_gene: TRBJ1-2
CDR3aa: ASSQGRAGYT

abundance: NA
v_gene: TRBV20-1
j_gene: TRBJ1-1
CDR3aa: RAVPEDRNTEAF

abundance: many
v_gene: TRBV20-1
j_gene: TRBJ2-7
CDR3aa: SAPTAGESYEQY

abundance: NA
v_gene: TRBV7-9
j_gene: TRBJ2-3
CDR3aa: ASSHGTTGTDTQY

abundance: NA
v_gene: TRBV6-2/TRBV6-3
j_gene: TRBJ1-2
CDR3aa: ATTTWQGAYGYT

abundance: NA
v_gene: TRBV6-6
j_gene: TRBJ1-2
CDR3aa: ASSYAGQGEGGYT

abundance: NA
v_gene: TRBV3-1
j_gene: TRBJ2-7
CDR3aa: ASSPYRDYNEQY

abundance: many
v_gene: TRBV28
j_gene: TRBJ2-5
CDR3aa: ASNRQSPGLISPY

abundance: many
v_gene: TRBV7-2
j_gene: TRBJ2-1
CDR3aa: ASSLAGQSYNEQF

abundance: NA
v_gene: TRBV27
j_gene: NA
CDR3aa: ASSLSGQVDEQY

abundance: many
v_gene: TRBV3-1
j_gene: TRBJ2-1
CDR3aa: ASSQYSGGVYNEQF

abundance: few
v_gene: TRBV3-1
j_gene: TRBJ2-2
CDR3aa: ASSPVGDTGELF

abundance: NA
v_gene: TRBV24-1
j_gene: TRBJ1-2
CDR3aa: ATSGGQADYDYT

abundance: NA
v_gene: TRBV20-1
j_gene: TRBJ2-2
CDR3aa: SARDPRQANTGELF

abundance: NA
v_gene: TRBV19
j_gene: TRBJ2-5
CDR3aa: ARRQGRCNEQY

abundance: many
v_gene: TRBV18
j_gene: TRBJ2-6
CDR3aa: ASSPDGSGANVLT

abundance: many
v_gene: TRBV11-2
j_gene: TRBJ2-5
CDR3aa: ASSSRHRETQY

abundance: NA
v_gene: TRBV12-3/TRBV12-4
j_gene: TRBJ1-5
CDR3aa: ASSLNLQPQH

abundance: many
v_gene: TRBV6-4
j_gene: TRBJ2-1
CDR3aa: ASSERGTSGAYNEQF

abundance: many
v_gene: TRBV20-1
j_gene: TRBJ2-3
CDR3aa: SATIFGAGGPDTQY

abundance: NA
v_gene: TRBV7-2
j_gene: TRBJ2-3
CDR3aa: TSSLAREDTQY

abundance: few
v_gene: TRBV4-1
j_gene: TRBJ2-3
CDR3aa: ASSRGGIPAGDTQY

abundance: many
v_gene: TRBV12-3/TRBV12-4
j_gene: TRBJ2-5
CDR3aa: ASSFWRKTQY

abundance: many
v_gene: TRBV6-2/TRBV6-3
j_gene: TRBJ2-1
CDR3aa: ASSYGGMGTNEQF

abundance: many
v_gene: TRBV10-3
j_gene: TRBJ2-4
CDR3aa: AISERPGAKNIQY

abundance: NA
v_gene: TRBV12-3/TRBV12-4
j_gene: TRBJ1-2
CDR3aa: ASSRDRINYGYT

abundance: NA
v_gene: TRBV4-3
j_gene: TRBJ1-1
CDR3aa: ASSQGLRNTEAF

abundance: few
v_gene: TRBV7-9
j_gene: TRBJ2-1
CDR3aa: ASRKDSSYNEQF

abundance: NA
v_gene: TRBV20-1
j_gene: TRBJ1-1
CDR3aa: SARAFYGGPGGNTEVF

abundance: many
v_gene: TRBV20-1
j_gene: TRBJ2-3
CDR3aa: SARDRRVTLDTQY

abundance: many
v_gene: TRBV7-9
j_gene: TRBJ1-2
CDR3aa: ASSVGHLYGYT

abundance: few
v_gene: TRBV6-1
j_gene: TRBJ2-6
CDR3aa: ASSRTGSPSGANVLT

abundance: few
v_gene: TRBV7-9
j_gene: TRBJ2-3
CDR3aa: ASSAGLAGSTDTQY

abundance: few
v_gene: TRBV20-1
j_gene: TRBJ1-3
CDR3aa: SAPGTGNTIY

abundance: NA
v_gene: TRBV6-2/TRBV6-3
j_gene: TRBJ1-5
CDR3aa: ASSASHKGLSNQPQH

abundance: few
v_gene: TRBV12-3/TRBV12-4
j_gene: TRBJ2-3
CDR3aa: ATSGLAGGKISGDTQY

abundance: NA
v_gene: TRBV7-8
j_gene: TRBJ2-7
CDR3aa: ASSLYGTSVSYEQY

abundance: NA
v_gene: TRBV20-1
j_gene: TRBJ2-3
CDR3aa: SARDQTGYFQDTQY

abundance: NA
v_gene: TRBV24-1
j_gene: TRBJ1-1
CDR3aa: ATSEGVGGVNTEAF

abundance: many
v_gene: TRBV7-7
j_gene: TRBJ2-5
CDR3aa: ASSSYVGNQETQY

abundance: many
v_gene: TRBV20-1
j_gene: TRBJ2-7
CDR3aa: SASLLARTEQY

abundance: NA
v_gene: TRBV7-2
j_gene: TRBJ1-3
CDR3aa: ASNPTGTGNTIY

abundance: many
v_gene: TRBV3-1
j_gene: TRBJ2-5
CDR3aa: ASSQDPSGGNQETQY

abundance: NA
v_gene: TRBV14
j_gene: TRBJ1-4
CDR3aa: ASSLAGESF

abundance: many
v_gene: TRBV7-2
j_gene: TRBJ2-7
CDR3aa: ASSSGGKSYEQY

abundance: NA
v_gene: TRBV7-8
j_gene: TRBJ2-1
CDR3aa: ASSSRQGVGWYNEQF

abundance: NA
v_gene: TRBV29-1
j_gene: TRBJ2-1
CDR3aa: SGQGLLGVNEQF

abundance: few
v_gene: TRBV27
j_gene: TRBJ1-4
CDR3aa: ASSGGRGYNEKLF

abundance: few
v_gene: TRBV7-2
j_gene: TRBJ2-3
CDR3aa: ASSLLGDAQY

abundance: many
v_gene: TRBV7-9
j_gene: TRBJ1-1
CDR3aa: ASSLSGSNTEAF